The clone carrying this T cell receptor beta chain was counted a few times. The antigen is unknown. The sample belongs to a study of OX40 agonist ivuxolimab in advanced cancers. The overall study: It was ivuxolimab, an agonistic anti-OX40 (CD134) antibody, that patients were treated with. With a range of roughly 20 to 80, age averaged approximately 60 years, and nearly 85% were male. Ivuxolimab was administered intravenously to patients at 0.01 to 10 mg/kg every 2 weeks. Study findings and constraints: Among T cells, CD8+ cells averaged more expanded clones than CD4+ cells.

TCRdb's table, derived via immunoSEQ multiplex PCR, lists solely in-frame clones and lacks some. The profile shows about 67,000 clones, roughly 84% of them singletons. This CDR3 contains 13 residues. Germline CDR1 MNHEY, CDR2 SVGAGI. V gave up 6 bases and J gave up 5 bases, with 13 bases separating them. This TCR came from an adult with an advanced solid tumor such as melanoma, head and neck, liver or kidney cancer. The material was CD4+ or CD8+ T cells sorted from blood, obtained in a trial of the OX40 agonist ivuxolimab. This chain links TRBV6-5 with TRBJ1-2, with D hard to call. The CDR3 bases are TGTGCCAGCAGGTCGCAACACCTATATGGCTACACCTTC. This sequence encodes CASRSQHLYGYTF.